This T cell receptor beta chain was observed in a study of PD-1 blockade in classical Hodgkin lymphoma (TCRdb year 2020). Regarding the study in general: Nivolumab dosing was 3 mg/kg intravenously every 2 weeks, continuing until either disease progression or unacceptable toxicity. The study used TCR beta sequencing and CyTOF to define a peripheral blood immune signature of response to PD-1 blockade in classical Hodgkin lymphoma.

The CDR1 and CDR2 encoded by the germline V gene are SGHRS and YFSETQ. Including the terminal cysteine and phenylalanine, the CDR3 comprises 14 residues. The read is trimmed to its CDR3 DNA, 42 bases read in frame from base 1. Here V drops 5 bases and J drops 7 bases, and the junction holds 10 bases not matched to any gene. A word on this clone: This receptor's antigen is unknown. Per-base quality was not reported, and no clone a single base away is much larger than it.

The time point tag for this specimen amounts to: cycle 4 day 1 (C4D1), after less than 7 weeks of nivolumab. Every trial patient had relapsed after autologous stem cell transplantation, and cohorts A, B and C differed in prior brentuximab vedotin exposure. The trial cohort comprised fewer than 65 patients with relapsed/refractory classical Hodgkin lymphoma whose best overall responses were complete response, partial response or progressive disease. In the multi-cohort phase II CheckMate 205 trial, trial patients received single-agent nivolumab. An independent review committee assessed best overall response by applying the 2007 International Working Group response criteria. Trial PBMCs were obtained immediately prior to nivolumab initiation (C1D1) and on therapy at cycle 2 day 1 and cycle 4 day 1. Peripheral blood was collected in 8 mL Vacutainer Cell Preparation Tubes, from which PBMCs were isolated by centrifugation and then cryopreserved.

The Qiagen DNeasy kit was used to extract genomic DNA from unsorted PBMCs and from the negatively selected CD4+ and CD8+ fractions. Amplification of TCR beta CDR3 regions was done by immunoSEQ multiplex PCR with primers that anneal to V and J segments. A synthetic immune receptor repertoire was used to minimize amplification bias, and any remaining bias was removed computationally after sequencing. Under the source paper's analysis protocol: Custom Python scripts were used to quantify repertoire diversity as the Shannon entropy index. The unsorted, CD4+ and CD8+ repertoires were each analyzed separately, with the exception of combined analyses, where CD4+ and CD8+ sequences were merged in silico. Clonal expansion was defined as a frequency increase of at least 2-fold after treatment compared with C1D1, and clones undetected at baseline were assigned a pseudocount of 0.5. Singleton clones were defined as clones with 0 or 1 copy at C1D1, and non-singleton clones were defined as clones with 2 or more copies. Clones expanded in unsorted samples were annotated as CD4+, CD8+ or unknown by matching protein sequences in sorted samples from the same patient. Wilcoxon tests were applied to paired samples to test diversity changes from C1D1 to C4D1. The clones in this table, taken by TCRdb from immuneACCESS, are in-frame only. Not every clone is retained; where verified, under half of the shortfall comes from an unresolved V gene, and the cause of the rest is unknown. The V and J calls and clone size are taken from that table; D and trimming were inferred from the DNA. The sample table lists tens of thousands of clones, nearly 90% of them with a count of one. The ten largest account for over 7.5% of the sample.

General study outcomes and caveats: By C4D1, a significant rise was seen in CD4+ TCR diversity but not in CD8+ TCR diversity (p=0.0027 vs p=0.16), and the rise was most apparent among complete responders (p=0.02). Patients starting nivolumab less than 1 year after ASCT had lower diversity and were excluded from later analyses to avoid confounding by immune reconstitution. Baseline TCR diversity was reported to be lower in newly diagnosed patients than in healthy donors, and even lower in relapsed/refractory patients. Baseline diversity similar to that of newly diagnosed patients was observed in trial patients achieving complete response, whereas significantly lower diversity was observed in partial responders and progressors. The study was restricted to a single clinical trial cohort, and the causes of repertoire differences, possibly disease activity or prior therapy, were left undefined.

This chain is built from TRBV5-1 and TRBJ2-7, with 9 middle bases fitting TRBD1. The TCR sequence derives from a human donor with classical Hodgkin lymphoma. The source was peripheral blood mononuclear cells (PBMCs), collected before the fourth cycle of nivolumab. The DNA sequence is TGCGCCAGCAGGGGACAGGGCCTATCGGGGGAGCAGTACTTC. This sequence encodes CASRGQGLSGEQYF.